The clone carrying this T cell receptor (beta chain) was detected ten times or more. The record originates from a study of T cells in Graves' hyperthyroidism and ophthalmopathy. Germline CDR1 and CDR2: SGHVS and FQNEAQ. This CDR3 has 13 amino acids. V dropped 2 bases and J dropped 12 bases, with 16 bases sitting between them. TCR beta CDR3 regions were amplified from RNA. TCR CDR3 regions were first amplified by RT-PCR with HTBI primers. One entry per CDR3 protein, called by TCRdb with MiXCR from the multiplex PCR reads. This sample has over 700,000 distinct CDR3 sequences; under 45% occur once, and the top ten carry roughly 30%.

Sequencing was done on a sample of blood. The rearrangement uses TRBV7-8 and TRBJ1-2, with D possibly being TRBD1 (6 bases). This TCR was sampled from a woman in her forties with Graves' hyperthyroidism. CDR3 in amino acids: CASSLRFVKGDTF. CDR3 sequence (DNA): TGTGCCAGCAGCTTACGCTTCGTAAAGGGGGACACCTTC.